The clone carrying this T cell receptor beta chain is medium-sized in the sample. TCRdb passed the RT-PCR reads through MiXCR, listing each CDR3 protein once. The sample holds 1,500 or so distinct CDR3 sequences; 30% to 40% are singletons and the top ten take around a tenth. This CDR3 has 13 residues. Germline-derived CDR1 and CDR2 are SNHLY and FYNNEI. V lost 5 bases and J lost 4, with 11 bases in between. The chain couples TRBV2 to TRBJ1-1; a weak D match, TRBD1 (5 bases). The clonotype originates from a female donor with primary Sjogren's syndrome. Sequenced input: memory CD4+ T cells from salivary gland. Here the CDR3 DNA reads TGTGCCAGCAGTCGGGCTAGGGGCACTGAAGCTTTCTTT. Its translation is CASSRARGTEAFF.